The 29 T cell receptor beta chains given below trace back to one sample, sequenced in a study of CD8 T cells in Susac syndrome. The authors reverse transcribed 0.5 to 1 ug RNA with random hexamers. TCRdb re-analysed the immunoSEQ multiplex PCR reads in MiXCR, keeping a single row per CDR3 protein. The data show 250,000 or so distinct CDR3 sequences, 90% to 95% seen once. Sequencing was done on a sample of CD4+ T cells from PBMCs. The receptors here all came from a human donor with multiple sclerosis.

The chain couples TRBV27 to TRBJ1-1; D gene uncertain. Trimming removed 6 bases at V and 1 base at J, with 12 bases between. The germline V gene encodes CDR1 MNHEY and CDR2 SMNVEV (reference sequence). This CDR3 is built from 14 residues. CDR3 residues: CASRSAGRNTEAFF. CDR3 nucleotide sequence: TGTGCCAGCAGAAGCGCGGGGAGGAACACTGAAGCTTTCTTT.

The CDR3 nucleotides read TGCAGTGCTAAGACAGGGAACACTGAAGCTTTCTTT. Its protein product is CSAKTGNTEAFF. The chain recombines TRBV20-1 with TRBJ1-1; TRBD1 might be the D (6 bases). Germline V gives CDR1 DFQATT, CDR2 SNEGSKA (reference sequence). With 4 bases removed from V and 1 base from J, the gap between germline ends came to 7 bases. The CDR3 sequence is 12 residues long.

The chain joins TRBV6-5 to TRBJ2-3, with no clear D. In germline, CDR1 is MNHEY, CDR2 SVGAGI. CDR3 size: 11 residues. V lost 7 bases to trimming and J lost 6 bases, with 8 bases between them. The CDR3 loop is CASTQSDTQYF. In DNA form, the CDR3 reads TGTGCCAGCACTCAGAGTGATACGCAGTATTTT.

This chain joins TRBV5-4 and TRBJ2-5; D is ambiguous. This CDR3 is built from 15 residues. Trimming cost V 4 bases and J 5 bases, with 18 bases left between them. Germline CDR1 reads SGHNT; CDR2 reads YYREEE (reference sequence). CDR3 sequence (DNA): TGTGCCAGCAGCGCATTCAACAGAAAAGGGGAGACCCAGTACTTC. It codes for CASSAFNRKGETQYF.

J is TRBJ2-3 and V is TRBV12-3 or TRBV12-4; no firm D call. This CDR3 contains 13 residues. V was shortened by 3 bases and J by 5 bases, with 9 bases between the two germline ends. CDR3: CASSLNERDTQYF. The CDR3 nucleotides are TGTGCCAGCAGTTTGAACGAAAGAGATACGCAGTATTTT.

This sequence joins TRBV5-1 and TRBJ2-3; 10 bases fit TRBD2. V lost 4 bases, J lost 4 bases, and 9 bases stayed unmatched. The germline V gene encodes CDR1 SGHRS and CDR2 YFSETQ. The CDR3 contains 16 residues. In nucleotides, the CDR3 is TGCGCCAGCAGCCCCGGACTAGCGGACCCCCCAGATACGCAGTATTTT. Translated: CASSPGLADPPDTQYF. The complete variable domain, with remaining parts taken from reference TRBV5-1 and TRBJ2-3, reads KAGVTQTPRYLIKTRGQQVTLSCSPISGHRSVSWYQQTPGQGLQFLFEYFSETQRNKGNFPGRFSGRQFSNSRSEMNVSTLELGDSALYLCASSPGLADPPDTQYFGPGTRLTVL.

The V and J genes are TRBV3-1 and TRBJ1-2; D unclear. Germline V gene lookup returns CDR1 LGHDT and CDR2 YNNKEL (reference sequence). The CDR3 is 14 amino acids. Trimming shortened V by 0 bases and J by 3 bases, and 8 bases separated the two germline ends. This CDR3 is CASSQDRGDYGYTF. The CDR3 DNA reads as TGTGCCAGCAGCCAAGATCGCGGTGACTATGGCTACACCTTC.

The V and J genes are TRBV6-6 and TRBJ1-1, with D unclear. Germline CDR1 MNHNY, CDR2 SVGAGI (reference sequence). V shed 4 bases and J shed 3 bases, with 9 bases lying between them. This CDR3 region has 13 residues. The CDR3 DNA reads TGTGCCAGCAGTTTATCGGAGTACACTGAAGCTTTCTTT. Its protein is CASSLSEYTEAFF.

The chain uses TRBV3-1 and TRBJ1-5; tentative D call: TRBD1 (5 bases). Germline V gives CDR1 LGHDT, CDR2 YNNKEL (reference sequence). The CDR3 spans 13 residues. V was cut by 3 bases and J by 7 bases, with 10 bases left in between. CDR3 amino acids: CASSQMQGQPQHF. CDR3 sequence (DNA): TGTGCCAGCAGCCAGATGCAGGGCCAGCCCCAGCATTTT.

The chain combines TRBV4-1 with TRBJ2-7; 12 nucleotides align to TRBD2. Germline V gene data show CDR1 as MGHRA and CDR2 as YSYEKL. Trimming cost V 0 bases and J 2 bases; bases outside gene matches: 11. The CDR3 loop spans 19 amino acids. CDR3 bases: TGCGCCAGCAGCCAAGAGAGCCTAGCGGGAGGGCCTTCTACCTACGAGCAGTACGTC. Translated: CASSQESLAGGPSTYEQYV.

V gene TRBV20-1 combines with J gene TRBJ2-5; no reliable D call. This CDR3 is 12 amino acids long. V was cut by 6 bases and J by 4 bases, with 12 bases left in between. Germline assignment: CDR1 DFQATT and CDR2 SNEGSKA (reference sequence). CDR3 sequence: CSAPGPGETQYF. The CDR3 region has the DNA TGCAGTGCCCCCGGGCCGGGAGAGACCCAGTACTTC.

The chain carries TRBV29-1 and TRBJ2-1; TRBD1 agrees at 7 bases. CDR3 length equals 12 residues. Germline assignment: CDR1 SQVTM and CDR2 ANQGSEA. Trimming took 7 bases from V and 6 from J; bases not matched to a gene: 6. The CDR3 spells CSAAGQVNEQFF. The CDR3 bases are TGCAGCGCCGCCGGACAGGTCAATGAGCAGTTCTTC.

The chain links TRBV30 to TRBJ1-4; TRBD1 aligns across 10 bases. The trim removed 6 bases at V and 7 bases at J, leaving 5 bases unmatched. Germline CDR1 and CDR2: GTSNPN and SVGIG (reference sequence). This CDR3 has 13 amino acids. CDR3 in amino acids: CACPGQGPEKLFF. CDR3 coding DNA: TGTGCCTGTCCGGGACAGGGGCCTGAAAAACTGTTTTTT.

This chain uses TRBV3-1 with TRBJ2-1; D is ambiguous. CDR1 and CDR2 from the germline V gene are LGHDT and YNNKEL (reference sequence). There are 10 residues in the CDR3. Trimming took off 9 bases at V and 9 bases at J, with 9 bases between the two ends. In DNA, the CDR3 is TGTGCCAGTGGAGTCGGTGAGCAGTTCTTC. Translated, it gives CASGVGEQFF.

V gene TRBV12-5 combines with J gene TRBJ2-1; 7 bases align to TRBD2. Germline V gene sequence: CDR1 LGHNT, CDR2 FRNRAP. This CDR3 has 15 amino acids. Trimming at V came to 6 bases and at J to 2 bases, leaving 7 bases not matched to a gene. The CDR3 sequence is CASGRPSGAYNEQFF. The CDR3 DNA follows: TGTGCTAGTGGGAGACCGAGCGGGGCCTACAATGAGCAGTTCTTC.

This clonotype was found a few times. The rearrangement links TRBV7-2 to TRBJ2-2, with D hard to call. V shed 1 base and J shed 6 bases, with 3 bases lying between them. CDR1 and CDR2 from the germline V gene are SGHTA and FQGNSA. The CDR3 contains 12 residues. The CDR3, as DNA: TGTGCCAGCAGCTTAGGGGCCGGGGAGCTGTTTTTT. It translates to CASSLGAGELFF.

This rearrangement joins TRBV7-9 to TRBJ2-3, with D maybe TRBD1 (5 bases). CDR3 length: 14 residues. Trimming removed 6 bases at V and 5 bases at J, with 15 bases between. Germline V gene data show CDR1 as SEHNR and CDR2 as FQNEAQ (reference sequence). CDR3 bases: TGTGCCAGCAGGAGAGAATCTAGGGGAGATACGCAGTATTTT. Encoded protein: CASRRESRGDTQYF.

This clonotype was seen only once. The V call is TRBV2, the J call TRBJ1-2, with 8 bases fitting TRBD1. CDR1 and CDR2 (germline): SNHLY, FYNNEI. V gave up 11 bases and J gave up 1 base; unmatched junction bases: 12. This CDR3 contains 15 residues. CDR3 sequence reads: CAFRDRLFFNYGYTF. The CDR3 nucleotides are TGTGCCTTCCGGGACAGGCTCTTCTTTAACTATGGCTACACCTTC.

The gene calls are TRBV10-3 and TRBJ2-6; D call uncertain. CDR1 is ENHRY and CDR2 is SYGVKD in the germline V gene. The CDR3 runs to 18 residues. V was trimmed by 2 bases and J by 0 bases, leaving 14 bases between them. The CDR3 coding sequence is TGTGCCATCAGTGAGACTAAACGTTTTCTCTCTGGGGCCAACGTCCTGACTTTC. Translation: CAISETKRFLSGANVLTF.

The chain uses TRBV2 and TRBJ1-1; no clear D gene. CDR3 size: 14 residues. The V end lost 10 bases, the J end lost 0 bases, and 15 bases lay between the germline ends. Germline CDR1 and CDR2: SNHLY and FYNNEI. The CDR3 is CANARRRMNTEAFF. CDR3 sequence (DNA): TGTGCCAATGCCCGTCGGCGAATGAACACTGAAGCTTTCTTT.

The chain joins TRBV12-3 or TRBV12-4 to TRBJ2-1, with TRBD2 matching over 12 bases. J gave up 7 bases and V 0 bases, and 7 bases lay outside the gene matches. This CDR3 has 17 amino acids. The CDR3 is CASSLARTSGDLNEQFF. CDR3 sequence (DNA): TGTGCCAGCAGTTTAGCGAGGACTAGCGGGGACTTGAATGAGCAGTTCTTC.

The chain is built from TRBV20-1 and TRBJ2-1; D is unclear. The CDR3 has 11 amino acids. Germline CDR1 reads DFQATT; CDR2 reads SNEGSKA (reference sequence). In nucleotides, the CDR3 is TGCGGGGTGCGCTCCTACAATGAGCAGTTCTTC. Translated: CGVRSYNEQFF.

CDR3 protein: CASSSYTGTGGSDTQYF. CDR3 DNA sequence: TGTGCCAGCAGTTCGTATACCGGGACAGGGGGCTCGGATACGCAGTATTTT. V is TRBV27 and J is TRBJ2-3; 12 positions match TRBD1. This CDR3 contains 17 residues. Looked up from germline, CDR1 is MNHEY and CDR2 is SMNVEV (reference sequence). V dropped 4 bases and J dropped 6; count of bases not matched to a gene: 11.

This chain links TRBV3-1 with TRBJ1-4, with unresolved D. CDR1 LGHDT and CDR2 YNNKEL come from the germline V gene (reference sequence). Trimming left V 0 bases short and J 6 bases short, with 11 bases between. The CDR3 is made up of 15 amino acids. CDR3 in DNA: TGTGCCAGCAGCCAAGACGGAACCGGGTATGAAAAACTGTTTTTT. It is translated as CASSQDGTGYEKLFF.

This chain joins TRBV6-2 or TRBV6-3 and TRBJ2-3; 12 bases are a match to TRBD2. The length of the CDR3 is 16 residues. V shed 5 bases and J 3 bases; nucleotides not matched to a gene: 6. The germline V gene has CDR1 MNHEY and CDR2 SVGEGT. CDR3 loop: CASSPASGRATDTQYF. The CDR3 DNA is TGTGCCAGCAGTCCGGCTAGCGGGAGGGCGACAGATACGCAGTATTTT.

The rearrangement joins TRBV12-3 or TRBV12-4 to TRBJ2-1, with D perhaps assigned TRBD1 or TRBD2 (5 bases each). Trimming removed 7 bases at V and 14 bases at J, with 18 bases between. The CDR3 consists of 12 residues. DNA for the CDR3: TGTGCCAGCAAGAAGCCGGGGCCGGGGAAGTTCTTC. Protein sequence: CASKKPGPGKFF.

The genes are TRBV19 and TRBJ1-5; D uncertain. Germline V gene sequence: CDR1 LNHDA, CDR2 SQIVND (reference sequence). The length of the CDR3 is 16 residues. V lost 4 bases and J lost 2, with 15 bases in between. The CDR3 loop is CASSKGEFWGNQPQHF. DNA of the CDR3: TGTGCCAGTAGTAAGGGAGAGTTCTGGGGCAATCAGCCCCAGCATTTT.

Here the CDR3 reads CASSLRDVNTEAFF. CDR3 in DNA: TGTGCCAGCAGTCTCCGGGACGTGAACACTGAAGCTTTCTTT. The chain employs TRBV3-1 and TRBJ1-1, with D maybe TRBD1 (5 bases). Germline-derived CDR1 and CDR2 are LGHDT and YNNKEL (reference sequence). CDR3 length: 14 amino acids. V was clipped by 6 bases and J by 0 bases, with 11 bases between them.

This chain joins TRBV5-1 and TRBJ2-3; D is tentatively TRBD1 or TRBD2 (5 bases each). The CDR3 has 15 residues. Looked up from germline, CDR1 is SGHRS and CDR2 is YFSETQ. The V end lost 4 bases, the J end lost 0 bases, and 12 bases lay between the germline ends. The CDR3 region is CASSPRGPSTDTQYF. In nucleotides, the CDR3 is TGCGCCAGCAGCCCCCGGGGACCCAGCACAGATACGCAGTATTTT.